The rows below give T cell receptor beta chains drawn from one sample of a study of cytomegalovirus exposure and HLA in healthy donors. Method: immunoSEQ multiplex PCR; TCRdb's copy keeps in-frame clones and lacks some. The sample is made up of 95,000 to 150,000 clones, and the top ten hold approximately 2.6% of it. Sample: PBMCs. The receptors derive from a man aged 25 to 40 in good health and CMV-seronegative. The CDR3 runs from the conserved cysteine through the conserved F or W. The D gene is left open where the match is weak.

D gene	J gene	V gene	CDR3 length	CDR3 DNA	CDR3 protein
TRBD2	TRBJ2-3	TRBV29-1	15	TGCAGCGTTGGATTAGTGAGCGGGGGCACAGATACGCAGTATTTT	CSVGLVSGGTDTQYF
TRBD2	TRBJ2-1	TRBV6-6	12	TGTGCCAGCAGTTACACGGGGGGTGAGCAGTTCTTC	CASSYTGGEQFF
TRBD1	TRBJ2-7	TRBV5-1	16	TGCGCCAGCAGCTTGGCCCCCGGACAGGGGGCCTACGAGCAGTACTTC	CASSLAPGQGAYEQYF
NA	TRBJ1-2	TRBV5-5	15	TGTGCCAGCAGCCTCATGGGGCAGGCTAACTATGGCTACACCTTC	CASSLMGQANYGYTF
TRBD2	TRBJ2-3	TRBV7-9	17	TGTGCCAGCAGCGGGGGGCTAGCGGGACTCTCCACAGATACGCAGTATTTT	CASSGGLAGLSTDTQYF
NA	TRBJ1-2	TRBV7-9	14	TGTGCCAGCAGCCGCGGACAGACCGACTATGGCTACACCTTC	CASSRGQTDYGYTF
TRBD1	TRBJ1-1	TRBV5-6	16	TGTGCCAGCAGCTCCTACAGGGGGGGCGAGAACACTGAAGCTTTCTTT	CASSSYRGGENTEAFF
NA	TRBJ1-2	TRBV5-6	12	TGTGCCAGCAGCTTGGGGCAGGATGGCTACACCTTC	CASSLGQDGYTF
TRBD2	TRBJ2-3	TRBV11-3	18	TGTGCCAGCAGCTCGGGACTAGCGGGAGGGATACGCACAGATACGCAGTATTTT	CASSSGLAGGIRTDTQYF
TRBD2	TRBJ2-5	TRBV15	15	TGTGCCACCAGCAGCCCCTTAGCGGGGAGAGAGACCCAGTACTTC	CATSSPLAGRETQYF
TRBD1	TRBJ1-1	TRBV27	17	TGTGCCAGCAGTTGGGGACAGGAGTATCTCATGAACACTGAAGCTTTCTTT	CASSWGQEYLMNTEAFF
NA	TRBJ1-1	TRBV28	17	TGTGCCAGCAGTTTAATTGGCGGGGTTTCCATGAACACTGAAGCTTTCTTT	CASSLIGGVSMNTEAFF
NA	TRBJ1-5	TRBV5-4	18	TGTGCCAGCAGCTTGGGGGGCTCCCTTGCTGATAGCAATCAGCCCCAGCATTTT	CASSLGGSLADSNQPQHF
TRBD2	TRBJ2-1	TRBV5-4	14	TGTGCCAGCAGCTCAATGGCGGGAGGCCATGAGCAGTTCTTC	CASSSMAGGHEQFF
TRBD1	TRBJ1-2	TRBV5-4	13	TGTGCCAGCAGCACGCCGGGACAGTCTAGCTACACCTTC	CASSTPGQSSYTF
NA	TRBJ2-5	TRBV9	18	TGTGCCAGCAGCCTTAGAGCGGAAAGGGGTTATGGTAGCGGGACCCAGTACTTC	CASSLRAERGYGSGTQYF
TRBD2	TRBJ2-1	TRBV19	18	TGTGCCAGTAGTAGGGGACTAGCGGACTACGGTGGTTACAATGAGCAGTTCTTC	CASSRGLADYGGYNEQFF
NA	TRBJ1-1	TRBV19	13	TGTGCCAGTAGTATGAGCGGGAACACTGAAGCTTTCTTT	CASSMSGNTEAFF
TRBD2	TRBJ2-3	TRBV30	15	TGTGCCTGGAGTGTACCTAGCGGGAGAACAGATACGCAGTATTTT	CAWSVPSGRTDTQYF
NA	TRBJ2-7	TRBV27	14	TGTGCCAGCAGTTTATCTGCGGGAACGACGGAGCAGTACTTC	CASSLSAGTTEQYF
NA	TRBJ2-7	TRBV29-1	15	TGCAGCGTTGAAGATACAAGCGCTGAGAGCTACGAGCAGTACTTC	CSVEDTSAESYEQYF
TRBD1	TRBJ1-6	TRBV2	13	TGTGCCAGCACTGGGACAGGGACTTCACCCCTCCACTTT	CASTGTGTSPLHF
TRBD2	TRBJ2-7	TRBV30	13	TGTGCCTGGGGTAAGCGGGATCTCTACGAGCAGTACTTC	CAWGKRDLYEQYF
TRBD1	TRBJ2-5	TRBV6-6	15	TGTGCCAGCAGTTACGGGGACAGCAGCCAAGAGACCCAGTACTTC	CASSYGDSSQETQYF
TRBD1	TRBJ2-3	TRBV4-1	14	TGCGCCAGCAGCCAAGGGACAGGGGGGGATACGCAGTATTTT	CASSQGTGGDTQYF
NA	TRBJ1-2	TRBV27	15	TGTGCCAGCAGTCCAACCGCGGGCCCCCCCTCGGGCTACACCTTC	CASSPTAGPPSGYTF
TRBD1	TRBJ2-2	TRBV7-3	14	TGTGCCAGCAGCTCGACAGGGCGCACCGGGGAGCTGTTTTTT	CASSSTGRTGELFF
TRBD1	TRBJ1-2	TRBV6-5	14	TGTGCCAGCAGTCGGGACAGGGGTGACTGGGGCTACACCTTC	CASSRDRGDWGYTF
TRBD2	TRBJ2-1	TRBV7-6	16	TGTGCCAGCAGCTTAGCTGGAGCGGGAGGGTACAATGAGCAGTTCTTC	CASSLAGAGGYNEQFF
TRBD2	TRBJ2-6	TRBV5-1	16	TGCGCCAGCAGCCGGGGGGTATTCTCTGGGGCCAACGTCCTGACTTTC	CASSRGVFSGANVLTF
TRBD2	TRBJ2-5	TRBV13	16	TGTGCCAGCAGCTTAACGGGCGGGAGGCCCCCAGAGACCCAGTACTTC	CASSLTGGRPPETQYF
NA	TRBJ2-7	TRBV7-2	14	TGTGCCAGCAGCTTAGAAGGGGGGGACTACGAGCAGTACTTC	CASSLEGGDYEQYF
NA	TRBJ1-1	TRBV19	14	TGTGCCAGTACGAGGGGGATAGAGGACACTGAAGCTTTCTTT	CASTRGIEDTEAFF